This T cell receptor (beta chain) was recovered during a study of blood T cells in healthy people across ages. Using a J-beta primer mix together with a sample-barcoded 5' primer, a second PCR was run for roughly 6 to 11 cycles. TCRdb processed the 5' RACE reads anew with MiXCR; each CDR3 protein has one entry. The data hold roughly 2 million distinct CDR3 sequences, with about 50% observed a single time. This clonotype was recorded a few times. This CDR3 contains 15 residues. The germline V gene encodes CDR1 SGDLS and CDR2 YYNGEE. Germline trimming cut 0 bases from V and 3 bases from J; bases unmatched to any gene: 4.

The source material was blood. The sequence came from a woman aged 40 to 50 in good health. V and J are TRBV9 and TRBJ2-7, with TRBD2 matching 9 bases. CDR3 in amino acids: CASSVDLAGSYEQYF. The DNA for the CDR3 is TGTGCCAGCAGCGTAGATCTAGCGGGGAGCTACGAGCAGTACTTC.